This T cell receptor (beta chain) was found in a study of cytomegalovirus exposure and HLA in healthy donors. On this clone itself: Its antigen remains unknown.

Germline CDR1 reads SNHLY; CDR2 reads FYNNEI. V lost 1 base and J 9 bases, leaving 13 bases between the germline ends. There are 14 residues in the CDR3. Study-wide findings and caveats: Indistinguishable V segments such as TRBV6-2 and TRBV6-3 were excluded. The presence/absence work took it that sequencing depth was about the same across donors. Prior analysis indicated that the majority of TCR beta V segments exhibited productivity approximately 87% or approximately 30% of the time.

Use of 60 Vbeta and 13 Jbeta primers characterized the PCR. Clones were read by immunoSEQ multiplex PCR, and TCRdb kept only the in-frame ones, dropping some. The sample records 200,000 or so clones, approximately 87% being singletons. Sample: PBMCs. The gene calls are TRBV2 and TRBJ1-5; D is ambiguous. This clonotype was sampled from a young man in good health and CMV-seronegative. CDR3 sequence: CASSEGGDQWPQHF. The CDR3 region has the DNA TGTGCCAGCAGTGAAGGCGGGGATCAATGGCCCCAGCATTTT.